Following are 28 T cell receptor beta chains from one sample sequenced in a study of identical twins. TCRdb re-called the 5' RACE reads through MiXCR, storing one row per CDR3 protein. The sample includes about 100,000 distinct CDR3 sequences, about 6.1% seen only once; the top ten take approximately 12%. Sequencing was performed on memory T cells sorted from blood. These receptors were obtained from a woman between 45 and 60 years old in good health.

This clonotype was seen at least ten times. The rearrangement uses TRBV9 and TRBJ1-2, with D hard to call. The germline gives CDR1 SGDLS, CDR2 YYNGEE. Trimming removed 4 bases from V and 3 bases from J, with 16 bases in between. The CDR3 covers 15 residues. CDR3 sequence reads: CASSSQADTHYGYTF. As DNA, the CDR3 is TGTGCCAGCAGCTCACAAGCAGATACCCACTATGGCTACACCTTC.

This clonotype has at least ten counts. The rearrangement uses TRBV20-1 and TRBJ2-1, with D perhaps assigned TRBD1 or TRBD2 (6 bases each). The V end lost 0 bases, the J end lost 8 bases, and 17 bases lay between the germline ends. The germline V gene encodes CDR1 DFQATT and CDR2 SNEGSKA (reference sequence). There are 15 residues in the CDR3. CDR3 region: CSARDFRGRSDEQFF. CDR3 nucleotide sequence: TGCAGTGCTAGAGATTTCCGGGGGCGATCAGATGAGCAGTTCTTC.

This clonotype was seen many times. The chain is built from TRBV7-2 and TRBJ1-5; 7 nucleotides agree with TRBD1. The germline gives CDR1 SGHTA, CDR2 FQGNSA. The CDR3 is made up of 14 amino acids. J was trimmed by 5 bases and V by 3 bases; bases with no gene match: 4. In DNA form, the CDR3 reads TGTGCCAGCAGCTTCGGACAGGTCGATCAGCCCCAGCATTTT. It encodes CASSFGQVDQPQHF. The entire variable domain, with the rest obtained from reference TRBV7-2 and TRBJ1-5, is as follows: GAGVSQSPSNKVTEKGKDVELRCDPISGHTALYWYRQSLGQGLEFLIYFQGNSAPDKSGLPSDRFSAERTGGSVSTLTIQRTQQEDSAVYLCASSFGQVDQPQHFGDGTRLSIL.

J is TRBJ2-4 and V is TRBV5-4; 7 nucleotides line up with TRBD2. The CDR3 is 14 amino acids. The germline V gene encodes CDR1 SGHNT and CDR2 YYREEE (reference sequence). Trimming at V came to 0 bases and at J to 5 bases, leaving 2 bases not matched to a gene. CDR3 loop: CASSLGEGQNIQYF. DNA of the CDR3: TGTGCCAGCAGCTTGGGGGAGGGACAAAACATTCAGTACTTC. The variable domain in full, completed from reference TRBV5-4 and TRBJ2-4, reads ETGVTQSPTHLIKTRGQQVTLRCSSQSGHNTVSWYQQALGQGPQFIFQYYREEENGRGNFPPRFSGLQFPNYSSELNVNALELDDSALYLCASSLGEGQNIQYFGAGTRLSVL.

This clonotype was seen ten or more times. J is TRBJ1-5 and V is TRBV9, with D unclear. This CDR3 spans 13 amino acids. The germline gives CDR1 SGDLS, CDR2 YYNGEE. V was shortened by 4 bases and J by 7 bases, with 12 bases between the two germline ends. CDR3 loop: CASSSRGFQPQHF. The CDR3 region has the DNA TGTGCCAGCAGCTCCCGAGGATTCCAGCCCCAGCATTTT.

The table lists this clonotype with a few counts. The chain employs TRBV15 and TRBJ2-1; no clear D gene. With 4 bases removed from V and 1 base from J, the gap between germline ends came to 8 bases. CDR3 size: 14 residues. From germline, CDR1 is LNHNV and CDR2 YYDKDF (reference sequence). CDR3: CATSIATSYNEQFF. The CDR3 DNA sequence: TGTGCCACCAGCATCGCGACGTCCTACAATGAGCAGTTCTTC.

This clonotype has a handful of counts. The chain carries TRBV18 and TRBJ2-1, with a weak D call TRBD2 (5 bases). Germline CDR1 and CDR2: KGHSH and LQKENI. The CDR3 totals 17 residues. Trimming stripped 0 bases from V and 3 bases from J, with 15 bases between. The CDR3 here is CASSPPIGRAGYNEQFF. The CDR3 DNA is TGTGCCAGCTCACCACCGATCGGGCGGGCGGGCTACAATGAGCAGTTCTTC. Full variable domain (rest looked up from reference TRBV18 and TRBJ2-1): NAGVMQNPRHLVRRRGQEARLRCSPMKGHSHVYWYRQLPEEGLKFMVYLQKENIIDESGMPKERFSAEFPKEGPSILRIQQVVRGDSAAYFCASSPPIGRAGYNEQFFGPGTRLTVL.

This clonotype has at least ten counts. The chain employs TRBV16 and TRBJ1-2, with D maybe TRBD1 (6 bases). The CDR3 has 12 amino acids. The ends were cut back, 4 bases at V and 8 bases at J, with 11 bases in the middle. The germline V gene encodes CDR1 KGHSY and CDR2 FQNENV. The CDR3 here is CASSLQGPGYTF. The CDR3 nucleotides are TGTGCCAGCAGCCTACAGGGACCCGGCTACACCTTC. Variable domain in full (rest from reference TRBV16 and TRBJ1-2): GEEVAQTPKHLVRGEGQKAKLYCAPIKGHSYVFWYQQVLKNEFKFLISFQNENVFDETGMPKERFSAKCLPNSPCSLEIQATKLEDSAVYFCASSLQGPGYTFGSGTRLTVV.

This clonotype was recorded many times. The CDR3 DNA reads TGTGCCAGCAGCCAAGAGCTTACCGAGCAGTACTTC. It encodes CASSQELTEQYF. This chain joins TRBV3-1 and TRBJ2-7; D ambiguous. Between the trimmed V and J ends, which lost 0 bases and 6 bases, there was a span of 6 bases. In germline, CDR1 is LGHDT, CDR2 YNNKEL (reference sequence). There are 12 residues in the CDR3.

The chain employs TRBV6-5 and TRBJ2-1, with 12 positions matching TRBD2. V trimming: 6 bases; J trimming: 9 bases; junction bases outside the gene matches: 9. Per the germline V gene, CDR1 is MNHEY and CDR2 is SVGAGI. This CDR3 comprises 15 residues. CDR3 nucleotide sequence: TGTGCCAGCAGCATACTAGCGGGAGGCCGGGGTGAGCAGTTCTTC. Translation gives CASSILAGGRGEQFF.

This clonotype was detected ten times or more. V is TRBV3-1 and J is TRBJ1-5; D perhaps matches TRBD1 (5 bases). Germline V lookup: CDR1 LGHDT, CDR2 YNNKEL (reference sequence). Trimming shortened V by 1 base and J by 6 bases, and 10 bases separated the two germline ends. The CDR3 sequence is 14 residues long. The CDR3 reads CASSQGQGGQPQHF. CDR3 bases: TGTGCCAGCAGCCAAGGGCAGGGAGGTCAGCCCCAGCATTTT.

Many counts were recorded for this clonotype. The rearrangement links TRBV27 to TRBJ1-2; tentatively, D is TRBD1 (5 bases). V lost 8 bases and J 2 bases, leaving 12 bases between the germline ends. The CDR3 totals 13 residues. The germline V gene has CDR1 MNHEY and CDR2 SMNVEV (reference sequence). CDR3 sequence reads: CASGRGWNYGYTF. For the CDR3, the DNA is TGTGCCAGCGGTCGGGGGTGGAACTATGGCTACACCTTC.

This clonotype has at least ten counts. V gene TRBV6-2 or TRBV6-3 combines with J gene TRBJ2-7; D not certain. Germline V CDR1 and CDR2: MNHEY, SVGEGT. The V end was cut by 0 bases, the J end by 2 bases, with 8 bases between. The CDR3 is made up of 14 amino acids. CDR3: CASSYSKAAYEQYF. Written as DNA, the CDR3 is TGTGCCAGCAGTTACTCGAAAGCCGCCTACGAGCAGTACTTC.

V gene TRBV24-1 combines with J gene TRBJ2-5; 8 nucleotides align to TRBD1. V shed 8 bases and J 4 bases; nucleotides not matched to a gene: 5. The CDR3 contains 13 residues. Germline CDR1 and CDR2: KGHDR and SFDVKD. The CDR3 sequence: CATKGQGRETQYF. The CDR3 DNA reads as TGTGCCACCAAAGGACAGGGCCGAGAGACCCAGTACTTC.

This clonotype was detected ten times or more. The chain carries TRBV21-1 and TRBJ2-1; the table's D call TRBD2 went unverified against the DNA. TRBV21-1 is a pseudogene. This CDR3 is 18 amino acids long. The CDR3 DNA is TGTGCCAGCAGCAAAGCGCTTCGAGCGGGAGGAGGGTGCAATGAGCAGTTCTTC. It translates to CASSKALRAGGGCNEQFF.

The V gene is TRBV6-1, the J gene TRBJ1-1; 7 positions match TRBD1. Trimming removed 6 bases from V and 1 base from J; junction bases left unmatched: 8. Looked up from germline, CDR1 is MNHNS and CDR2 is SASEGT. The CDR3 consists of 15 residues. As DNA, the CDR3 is TGTGCCAGCAGAAGAGAGGGGGCAACGAACACTGAAGCTTTCTTT. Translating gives CASRREGATNTEAFF.

CDR3 amino acids: CASSSRGSGRMETQYF. CDR3 sequence (DNA): TGTGCCAGCAGCTCGAGGGGTAGCGGGAGGATGGAGACCCAGTACTTC. The J gene is TRBJ2-5, the V gene TRBV5-6, with 10 nucleotides matching TRBD2. CDR1 and CDR2 (germline): SGHDT, YYEEEE. The CDR3 loop spans 16 amino acids. Germline trimming cut 3 bases from V and 5 bases from J; bases unmatched to any gene: 10.

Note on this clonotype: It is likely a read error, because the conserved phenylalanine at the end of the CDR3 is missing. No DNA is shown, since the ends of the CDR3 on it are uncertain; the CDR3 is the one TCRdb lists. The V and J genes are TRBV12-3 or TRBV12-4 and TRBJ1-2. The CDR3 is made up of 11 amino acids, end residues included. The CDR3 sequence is CARTDWVGYPV.

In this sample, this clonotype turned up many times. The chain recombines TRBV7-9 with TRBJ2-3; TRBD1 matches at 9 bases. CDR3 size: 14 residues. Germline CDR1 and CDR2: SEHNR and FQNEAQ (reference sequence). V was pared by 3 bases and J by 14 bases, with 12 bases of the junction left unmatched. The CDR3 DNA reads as TGTGCCAGCAGCTTCCTAAGGCAACAGGGGGCTTGGTATTTT. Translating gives CASSFLRQQGAWYF.

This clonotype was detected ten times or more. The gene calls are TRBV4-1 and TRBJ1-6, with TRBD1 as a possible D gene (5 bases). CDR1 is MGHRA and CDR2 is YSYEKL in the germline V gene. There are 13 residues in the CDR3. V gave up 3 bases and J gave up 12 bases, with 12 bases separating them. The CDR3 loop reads CASSHATAKPLHF. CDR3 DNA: TGCGCCAGCAGCCATGCGACAGCGAAACCCCTCCACTTT.

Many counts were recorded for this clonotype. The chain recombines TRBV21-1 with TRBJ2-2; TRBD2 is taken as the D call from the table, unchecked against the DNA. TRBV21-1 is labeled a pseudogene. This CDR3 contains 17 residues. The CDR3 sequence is CASSKGGGRYKTGELFF. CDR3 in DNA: TGTGCCAGCAGCAAAGGGGGCGGGAGGTACAAAACCGGGGAGCTGTTTTTT.

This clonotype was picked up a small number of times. The CDR3 loop reads CASSRPRGSGGYTF. Written as DNA, the CDR3 is TGTGCCAGCAGCCGCCCTCGGGGGAGCGGTGGCTACACCTTC. V gene TRBV7-2 combines with J gene TRBJ1-2; TRBD1 is a possible D gene (5 bases). The CDR3 is made up of 14 amino acids. Germline loops: CDR1 SGHTA, CDR2 FQGNSA. V shed 5 bases and J shed 7 bases, with 17 bases lying between them.

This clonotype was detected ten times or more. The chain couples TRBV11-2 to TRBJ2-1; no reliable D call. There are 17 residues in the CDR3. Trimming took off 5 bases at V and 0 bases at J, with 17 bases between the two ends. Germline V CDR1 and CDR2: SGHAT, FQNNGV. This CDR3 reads CASSPRLTESSYNEQFF. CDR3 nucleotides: TGTGCCAGCAGCCCCCGATTAACTGAAAGCTCCTACAATGAGCAGTTCTTC.

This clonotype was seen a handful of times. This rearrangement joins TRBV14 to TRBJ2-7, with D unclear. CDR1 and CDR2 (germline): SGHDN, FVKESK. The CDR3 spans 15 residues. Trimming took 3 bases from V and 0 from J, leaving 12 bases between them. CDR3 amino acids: CASSHLQAGSYEQYF. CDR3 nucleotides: TGTGCCAGCAGCCATCTTCAGGCAGGCTCCTACGAGCAGTACTTC.

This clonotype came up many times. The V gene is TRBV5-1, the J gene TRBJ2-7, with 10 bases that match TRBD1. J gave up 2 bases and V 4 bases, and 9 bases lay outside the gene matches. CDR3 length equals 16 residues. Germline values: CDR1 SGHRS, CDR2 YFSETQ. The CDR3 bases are TGCGCCAGCAGCATGTACCCCGGGACAGGGGCCTACGAGCAGTACTTC. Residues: CASSMYPGTGAYEQYF.

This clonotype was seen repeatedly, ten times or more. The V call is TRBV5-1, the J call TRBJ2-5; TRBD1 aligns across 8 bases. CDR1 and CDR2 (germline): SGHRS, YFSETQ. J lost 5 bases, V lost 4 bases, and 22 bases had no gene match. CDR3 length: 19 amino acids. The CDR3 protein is CASSPGSGTGVTRWETQYF. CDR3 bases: TGCGCCAGCAGCCCGGGGTCGGGGACAGGTGTAACTAGGTGGGAGACCCAGTACTTC.

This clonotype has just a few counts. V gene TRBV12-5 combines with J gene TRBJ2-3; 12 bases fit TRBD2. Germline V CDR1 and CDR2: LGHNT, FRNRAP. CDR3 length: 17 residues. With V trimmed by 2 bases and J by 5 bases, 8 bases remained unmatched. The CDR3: CASGLSRTSGIVDTQYF. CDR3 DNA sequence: TGTGCTAGTGGTTTGTCCCGGACTAGCGGGATTGTAGATACGCAGTATTTT.

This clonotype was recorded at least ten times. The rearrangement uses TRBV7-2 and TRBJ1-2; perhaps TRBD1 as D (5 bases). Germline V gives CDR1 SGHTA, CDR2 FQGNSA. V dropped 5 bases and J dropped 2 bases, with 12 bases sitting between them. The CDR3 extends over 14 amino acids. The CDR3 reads CASSPAGGNYGYTF. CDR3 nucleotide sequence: TGTGCCAGCAGCCCAGCTGGGGGGAACTATGGCTACACCTTC.